Included here is one TCR beta chain sequence, with context. The sample comes from a study of cytomegalovirus exposure and HLA in healthy donors. The CDR3 is 12 amino acids. The V and J ends lost 9 bases and 8 bases respectively, with 14 bases between them. The germline CDR1 and CDR2 sequences are SEHNR and FQNEAQ (reference sequence). This PCR relied on a set of 60 Vbeta primers and 13 Jbeta primers. TCRdb's copy holds only in-frame clones and misses some; the assay was immunoSEQ multiplex PCR. The sample records 140,000 to 150,000 clones, approximately 84% being singletons. The sequenced sample consisted of PBMCs. The chain carries TRBV7-9 and TRBJ1-3, with D tentatively TRBD1 (6 bases). This sequence originates from a woman aged 60-75 years in good health and CMV-seropositive. CDR3 residues: CASPQGNHTIYF. The CDR3 region has the DNA TGTGCCAGTCCCCAGGGGAATCACACCATATATTTT.